This T cell receptor (beta chain) comes out of a study of identical twins listed by TCRdb under 2016. For the wider study: TCR alpha and beta repertoires from monozygotic twins, unrelated adults of various ages and cord blood were deep-sequenced to test whether fetal clonotypes persist. To rule out contamination, replicate twin experiments were performed at different times with different library preparation protocols. Overall results and qualifications from the work: Zero-insertion analyses could be partly confounded by invariant T cells such as MAIT and iNKT, though diverse VJ usage argued against such confounding for most clonotypes. Out-of-frame TCR alpha sequences shared between twins showed an excess of low generation-probability sequences compared with coincidental sharing between unrelated individuals. Because the same donors could not be followed over many years, the conclusions relied on cross-sectional statistical analysis. The excess sharing between twins in beta out-of-frame sequences was weaker because fewer shared sequences reduced the signal-to-noise ratio. In monozygotic twins, recombination models systematically underestimated out-of-frame TCR alpha sharing, but the models matched the sharing seen between unrelated individuals. Fewer insertions were carried by abundant cord blood beta clonotypes, a similar but weaker trend appeared in young adult naive repertoires, and no such trend appeared in memory repertoires.

Only a few counts were recorded for this clonotype. There is no known antigen for this receptor. Qualities for individual bases were not recorded, and no much larger clone is one base off. CDR1 and CDR2 were assigned from the germline V gene (reference sequence) as LNHDA and SQIVND. The CDR3 goes from the cysteine to the phenylalanine over 14 residues. Kept here is only the CDR3 DNA, which spans 42 bases and is read in frame from base 1. The germline ends are 14 bases apart after V is trimmed by 3 bases and J by 6 bases. Only healthy Caucasian donors were included. The researchers also sequenced three unrelated adults who were not twins: a male aged 18 to 29, a male aged 50 to 60, and a female aged 50 to 60. Miltenyi CD45RO+ enrichment and human naive T-cell isolation kits were used to isolate memory (CD45RO+) and naive T cells from PBMC. Library construction relied on 5' RACE. The reads were generated on an Illumina HiSeq 2000. A universal primer binding site was introduced by template switching, and a unique molecular identifier was present in the final cDNA, enabling accurate counting of TCR cDNA molecules. First-strand cDNA for TCR alpha and beta chains was synthesized from specific primers in the conserved constant-segment region. To control for contamination, each cDNA library was double barcoded with a SMART-Mk sample barcode plus Illumina barcodes. TruSeq adapter sequences along with Illumina sample barcodes were introduced in two successive PCR steps. TCR alpha and beta cDNA libraries were sequenced on the Illumina HiSeq platform with custom primers. In the paper's pipeline: Raw reads were processed with MiGEC to extract unique molecular identifiers, and MiXCR was used to determine CDR3 positions. For each individual, recombination models were inferred using an EM algorithm with the repgenHMM and IGoR tools. Shared clonotype analysis was performed with the tcR package in R, normalizing sharing by the product of cloneset sizes. Out-of-frame nonproductive sequences were analyzed to study raw recombination free of thymic and clonal selection effects. TCRdb redid the processing of the public reads, applying fastp at Q25 and MiXCR, and retained in-frame beta chains. Each CDR3 protein gets just one entry, which takes the most common genes and DNA from the rows behind it. These V and J calls originate from TCRdb's pipeline instead of the authors' own analysis. Within this sample are around 340,000 distinct CDR3 sequences, with 7% to 9.5% of them counted one time only. The ten largest clones take up roughly 8.7% of the sample.

This sequence uses TRBV19 and TRBJ1-1; the D gene is perhaps TRBD1, on 5 matching bases. The sequenced material came from naive T cells sorted from blood. The cell subset or site label here, explained by the study, means: cells isolated with a human naive T-cell isolation kit. The clonotype comes from a woman between 50 and 59 years old in good health. The DNA is as follows: TGTGCCAGTAGTATTCTTATGGGGACCCCTGAAGCTTTCTTT. It is translated as CASSILMGTPEAFF.